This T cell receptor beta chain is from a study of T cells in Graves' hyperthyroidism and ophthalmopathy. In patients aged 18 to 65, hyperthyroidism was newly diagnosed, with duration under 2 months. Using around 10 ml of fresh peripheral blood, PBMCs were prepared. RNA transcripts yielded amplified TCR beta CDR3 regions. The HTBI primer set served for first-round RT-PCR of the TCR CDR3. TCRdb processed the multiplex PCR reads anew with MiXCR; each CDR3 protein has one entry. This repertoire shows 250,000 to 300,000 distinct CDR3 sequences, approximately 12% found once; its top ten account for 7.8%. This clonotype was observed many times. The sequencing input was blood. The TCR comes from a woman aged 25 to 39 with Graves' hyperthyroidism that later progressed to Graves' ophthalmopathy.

CDR3 DNA: TGTGCCAGCAGTTTCACTGGGACAGGGAATGAAAAACTGTTTTTT. Encoded protein: CASSFTGTGNEKLFF. The chain carries TRBV28 and TRBJ1-4; 9 nucleotides line up with TRBD1. Trimming removed 3 bases from V and 5 bases from J; junction bases left unmatched: 4. CDR1 MDHEN and CDR2 SYDVKM come from the germline V gene. The CDR3 covers 15 residues. The variable domain in full, completed from reference TRBV28 and TRBJ1-4, reads DVKVTQSSRYLVKRTGEKVFLECVQDMDHENMFWYRQDPGLGLRLIYFSYDVKMKEKGDIPEGYSVSREKKERFSLILESASTNQTSMYLCASSFTGTGNEKLFFGSGTQLSVL.